This T cell receptor (beta chain) was observed in a study of T cell responses to AZD1222 COVID-19 vaccine. Unmatched junction bases numbered 3, after V lost 0 bases and J lost 2 bases. The CDR3 is made up of 15 amino acids. Looked up from germline, CDR1 is KGHSH and CDR2 is LQKENI. Study outcomes and limitations: Elevations in Spike-specific TCR breadth and depth followed administration of two AZD1222 doses. White British ancestry dominated among donors, who included more females, and clonal diversity was possibly underestimated. Unmutated regions of variants are reportedly targeted by nearly half of spike-specific TCRs.

On this clone: The target antigen is unknown.

Profiled with immunoSEQ multiplex PCR; TCRdb holds only in-frame clones, not every one. The table shows 130,000 to 150,000 clones, with about 91% occurring only once. This sequence originates from an adult in good health. The specimen was peripheral blood, collected on day 0 of AZD1222 vaccination. The V call is TRBV18, the J call TRBJ1-2; TRBD1 matches at 7 bases. The CDR3 DNA sequence: TGTGCCAGCTCACCACCGGGACAGTTCAACTATGGCTACACCTTC. Its protein product is CASSPPGQFNYGYTF.